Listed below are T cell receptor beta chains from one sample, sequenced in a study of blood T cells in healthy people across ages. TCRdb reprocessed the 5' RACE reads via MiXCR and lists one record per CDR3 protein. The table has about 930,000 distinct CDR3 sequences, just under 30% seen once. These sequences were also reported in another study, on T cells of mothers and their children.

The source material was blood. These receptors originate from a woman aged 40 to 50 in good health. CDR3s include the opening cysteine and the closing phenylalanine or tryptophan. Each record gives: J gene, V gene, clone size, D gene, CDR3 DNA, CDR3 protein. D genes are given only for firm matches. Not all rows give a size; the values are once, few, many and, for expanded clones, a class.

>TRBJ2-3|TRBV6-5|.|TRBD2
TGTGCCAGCAGTTTCGGGGGGGCCGCCACAGATACGCAGTATTTT
CASSFGGAATDTQYF
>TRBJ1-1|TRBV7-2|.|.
TGTGCCAGCAGCTTTAGCTGGGGTACCCCAGGTGAAGCTTTCTTT
CASSFSWGTPGEAFF
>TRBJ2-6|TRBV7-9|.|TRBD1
TGTGCCAGCAGCCCTCTAGCCGGGACAGGGGATACTGGGGCCAACGTCCTGACTTTC
CASSPLAGTGDTGANVLTF
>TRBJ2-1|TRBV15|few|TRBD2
TGTGCCACCAGCAGAAGAAGCGGGGGATCCTACAATGAGCAGTTCTTC
CATSRRSGGSYNEQFF
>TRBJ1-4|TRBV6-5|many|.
TGTGCCAGCAGTTACTCGAGTCGGAGGAGTCCAACTAATGAAAAACTGTTTTTT
CASSYSSRRSPTNEKLFF
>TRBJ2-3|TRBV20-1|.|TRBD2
TGCAGTGCTAGAAATACCGGGACTAGCGGGAGCACAGATACGCAGTATTTT
CSARNTGTSGSTDTQYF
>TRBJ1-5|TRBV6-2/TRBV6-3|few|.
TGTGCCAGCAGTTCCGCGCCCGGAGGGGATCAGCCCCAGCATTTT
CASSSAPGGDQPQHF
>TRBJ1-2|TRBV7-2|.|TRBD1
TGTGCCAGCAGCTTATACGACAGGGGCGGCTACACCTTC
CASSLYDRGGYTF
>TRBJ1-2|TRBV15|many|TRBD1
TGTGCCACCAGCAGAGAAGGGGGCAGGGGTCCTCCTAACTATGGCTACACCTTC
CATSREGGRGPPNYGYTF
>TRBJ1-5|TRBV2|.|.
TGTGCCAGCAGCAAAACAGGGAACGGCAATCAGCCCCAGCATTTT
CASSKTGNGNQPQHF
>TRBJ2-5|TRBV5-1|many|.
TGCGCCAGCAGCTTGGCAGTCATGCGGGAGACCCAGTACTTC
CASSLAVMRETQYF
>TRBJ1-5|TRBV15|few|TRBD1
TGTGCCACCAGCAGAAAGCGAGGAACAGGGGACCAGCCCCAGCATTTT
CATSRKRGTGDQPQHF
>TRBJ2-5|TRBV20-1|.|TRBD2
TGCAGTGCTAGACTAATACTAGCGGGGGCTGAGGAGACCCAGTACTTC
CSARLILAGAEETQYF
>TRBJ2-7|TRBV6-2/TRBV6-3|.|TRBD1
TGTGCCAGCAGTTACGACTGGGACAGATTCACCTACGAGCAGTACTTC
CASSYDWDRFTYEQYF
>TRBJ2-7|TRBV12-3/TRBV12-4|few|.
TGTGCCAGCACCCTTAATACGGGTTCCGAGCAGTACTTC
CASTLNTGSEQYF
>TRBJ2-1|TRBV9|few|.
TGTGCCAGCAGCCGGGACATTAAGCTGGGAGAGCAGTTCTTC
CASSRDIKLGEQFF
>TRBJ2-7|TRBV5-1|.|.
TGCGCCAGCAAGGCTACGGCCGACGAGCAGTACTTC
CASKATADEQYF
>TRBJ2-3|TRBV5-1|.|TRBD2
TGCGCCAGCAGCGCGCGACTAGCGGCAGATACGCAGTATTTT
CASSARLAADTQYF
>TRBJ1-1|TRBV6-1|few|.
TGTGCCAGCAGTGAACTCCCCCACCTGAGCACTGAAGCTTTCTTT
CASSELPHLSTEAFF
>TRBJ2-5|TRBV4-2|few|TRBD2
TGTGCCAGCAGCCAAGGGGGGACTAGCTTGGAGACCCAGTACTTC
CASSQGGTSLETQYF
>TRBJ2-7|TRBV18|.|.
TGTGCCAGCTCACCACTCCCCGTAGGGGCTAAAGAGCAGTACTTC
CASSPLPVGAKEQYF
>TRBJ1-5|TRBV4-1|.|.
TGCGCCAGCAGCCACCCCCGGGGGAGCAATCAGCCCCAGCATTTT
CASSHPRGSNQPQHF